This T cell receptor (beta chain) is from a study of shared clonotypes between healthy human individuals. For the study at large: Per donor, CD8 memory used one plate, CD8 naive used two, CD4 memory used three and CD4 naive used three.

TCRdb's copy holds only in-frame clones and misses some; the assay was immunoSEQ multiplex PCR. The table records under 650,000 clones, 90% to 97% of them present only once. Germline V CDR1 and CDR2: SGHDT, YYEEEE. The V end lost 4 bases, the J end lost 8 bases, and 16 bases lay between the germline ends. The CDR3 length is 15 residues. This sequence originates from a woman in her twenties or thirties in good health. Sequenced input: naive CD4+ T cells sorted from blood. Documented subset: CD45RA+ positively selected. This sequence joins TRBV5-6 and TRBJ1-6; tentative D call: TRBD1 (5 bases). The CDR3 bases are TGTGCCAGCAGCATGGGACGGGGAGGGTATTCACCCCTCCACTTT. Translated, it gives CASSMGRGGYSPLHF.